The clone carrying this T cell receptor (beta chain) has at least ten counts. Its antigen remains unidentified. The time point here: newly diagnosed GD, antithyroid drugs for less than 3 months. Making the TCR library involved RNA that had been extracted from PBMCs. Germline CDR1 KGHDR, CDR2 SFDVKD. Trimming left V 6 bases short and J 3 bases short, with 4 bases between. The CDR3 contains 12 residues. The sample is drawn from a study of regulatory T cells in long-lasting Graves disease. Study-wide points: Among samples with persistent disease, TRBV28, TRBJ1-2 and TRBJ2-5 were favored.

To make TCR beta libraries, researchers used iRepertoire HTBI primers and Arm-PCR of CDR3 regions. TCRdb fed the multiplex PCR reads into MiXCR, producing one record per CDR3 protein. The data show over 200,000 distinct CDR3 sequences, about 16% seen once. The chain uses TRBV24-1 and TRBJ2-2; unclear D gene. The TCR was taken from a female donor with Graves disease. The sequencing used peripheral blood mononuclear cells (PBMCs), collected at new diagnosis, from a patient treated with antithyroid drugs. CDR3 residues: CATSLDTGELFF. The CDR3 DNA follows: TGTGCCACCAGTCTGGACACCGGGGAGCTGTTTTTT.